These 22 T cell receptor beta chains were all obtained from the same sample, sequenced in a study of T cell repertoires in cytomegalovirus infection. TCRdb recomputed calls from the reads with MiXCR, one row per CDR3 protein. There are around 540,000 distinct CDR3 sequences in the sample; 33% occur only once, and roughly 16% lies in the top ten. These TCRs are of unknown antigen specificity. The specimen was cultured PBMCs, collected from culture after CMV antigen stimulation. The receptors were sampled from a human donor in good health (CMV status not recorded). Some clones in this sample may be carry-over from other donors' samples.

In its sample, this clonotype was seen many times. The chain recombines TRBV7-2 with TRBJ1-2; D is perhaps TRBD1 (5 bases). Trimming pared 2 bases from V and 7 bases from J, leaving 11 bases between. This CDR3 has 13 residues. The germline V gene encodes CDR1 SGHTA and CDR2 FQGNSA. The chain's CDR3 is CASSLSGDRGYTF. The CDR3, as DNA: TGTGCCAGCAGCTTATCGGGGGATCGTGGCTACACCTTC.

This clonotype was counted only a few times. This rearrangement joins TRBV7-2 to TRBJ1-5, with 10 bases that match TRBD1. The germline V gene has CDR1 SGHTA and CDR2 FQGNSA. The CDR3 extends over 15 amino acids. V gave up 1 base and J gave up 5 bases; unmatched junction bases: 2. The DNA of the CDR3 is TGTGCCAGCAGCTTAGAGGGGACAGGGGATCAGCCCCAGCATTTT. The encoded protein is CASSLEGTGDQPQHF.

This chain connects TRBV12-3 or TRBV12-4 to TRBJ1-4; D is unclear. V was trimmed by 5 bases and J by 3 bases, leaving 13 bases between them. The CDR3 spans 15 residues. DNA for the CDR3: TGTGCCAGCAGTCCAGTCCGGGGATCTAATGAAAAACTGTTTTTT. It specifies CASSPVRGSNEKLFF.

The V gene is TRBV5-1, the J gene TRBJ2-3; D possibly corresponds to TRBD2 (6 bases). Trimming stripped 6 bases from V and 0 bases from J, with 14 bases between. From germline, CDR1 is SGHRS and CDR2 YFSETQ. The CDR3 sequence is 15 residues long. CDR3: CASTPGGASTDTQYF. The CDR3 region has the DNA TGCGCCAGCACCCCCGGGGGAGCCAGCACAGATACGCAGTATTTT. Filled out from reference TRBV5-1 and TRBJ2-3, the complete variable domain reads KAGVTQTPRYLIKTRGQQVTLSCSPISGHRSVSWYQQTPGQGLQFLFEYFSETQRNKGNFPGRFSGRQFSNSRSEMNVSTLELGDSALYLCASTPGGASTDTQYFGPGTRLTVL.

The chain recombines TRBV5-1 with TRBJ2-7; 9 bases agree with TRBD1. This CDR3 comprises 14 residues. Germline assignment: CDR1 SGHRS and CDR2 YFSETQ. V was clipped by 6 bases and J by 4 bases; unmatched bases: 8. CDR3: CASNPGTGRYEQYF. CDR3 in DNA: TGCGCCAGCAACCCCGGGACAGGGAGGTACGAGCAGTACTTC.

The CDR3 region is CSAIFQGLKFF. CDR3 nucleotides: TGCAGTGCAATCTTTCAGGGACTCAAGTTCTTC. The chain recombines TRBV20-1 with TRBJ2-1; possibly TRBD2 for D (6 bases). The V and J ends lost 6 bases and 14 bases respectively, with 17 bases between them. Germline V CDR1 and CDR2: DFQATT, SNEGSKA (reference sequence). CDR3 length: 11 residues.

This clonotype was seen only a few times. The V call is TRBV7-9, the J call TRBJ1-1; 8 bases are shared with TRBD1. CDR3 length: 14 residues. V shed 3 bases and J 6 bases; nucleotides not matched to a gene: 6. The germline V gene has CDR1 SEHNR and CDR2 FQNEAQ (reference sequence). Here the CDR3 DNA reads TGTGCCAGCAGCTTCGGACAGGGTGGGGCTGAAGCTTTCTTT. It specifies CASSFGQGGAEAFF.

The rearrangement joins TRBV6-5 to TRBJ2-3; D gene unclear. Trimming stripped 8 bases from V and 1 base from J, with 10 bases between. This CDR3 region has 13 residues. CDR1 and CDR2 (germline): MNHEY, SVGAGI. The CDR3, as DNA: TGTGCCAGCTTAAGACAAGGCACAGATACGCAGTATTTT. Protein product: CASLRQGTDTQYF.

The chain is built from TRBV7-2 and TRBJ2-5, with 12 bases fitting TRBD2. Germline values: CDR1 SGHTA, CDR2 FQGNSA. J lost 5 bases, V lost 1 base, and 8 bases had no gene match. The CDR3 has 17 amino acids. The CDR3 bases are TGTGCCAGCAGCTTAGGGGGGCGACTAGCGGGAGTGGAGACCCAGTACTTC. Residues: CASSLGGRLAGVETQYF.

The CDR3 reads CASGPGTGRDSPLHF. The CDR3 nucleotides read TGTGCCAGTGGCCCCGGGACAGGACGAGATTCACCCCTCCACTTT. This chain connects TRBV19 to TRBJ1-6; TRBD1 matches 8 bases. The CDR3 extends over 15 amino acids. Germline loops: CDR1 LNHDA, CDR2 SQIVND (reference sequence). J was trimmed by 8 bases and V by 8 bases; bases with no gene match: 11. The full variable domain, rest sourced from reference TRBV19 and TRBJ1-6, is DGGITQSPKYLFRKEGQNVTLSCEQNLNHDAMYWYRQDPGQGLRLIYYSQIVNDFQKGDIAEGYSVSREKKESFPLTVTSAQKNPTAFYLCASGPGTGRDSPLHFGNGTRLTVT.

Only a few counts were recorded for this clonotype. The rearrangement links TRBV6-1 to TRBJ2-7, with 7 bases lining up with TRBD1. V lost 6 bases and J lost 1; bases outside the gene matches: 6. Germline V gives CDR1 MNHNS, CDR2 SASEGT. The CDR3 is 14 residues long. DNA for the CDR3: TGTGCCAGCAGCCTATGGACAGGTTCCTACGAGCAGTACGTC. Residues: CASSLWTGSYEQYV.

In regard to this clonotype: Because the CDR3's place on the DNA is in doubt, the DNA is left out and the CDR3 is given as listed by TCRdb. The genes are TRBV27 and TRBJ2-4; the D call of TRBD2 is as the table states it, not checked on the DNA. Germline V gene sequence: CDR1 MNHEY, CDR2 SMNVEV (reference sequence). The CDR3 totals 14 residues, both ends included. The CDR3: CASSSSGGGGIQYF.

This clonotype was counted once. In nucleotides, the CDR3 is TGTGCCAGCAGCTTAGGACCGCCCTACGAGCAGTACGTC. Protein: CASSLGPPYEQYV. The chain couples TRBV11-2 to TRBJ2-7; D gene ambiguous. The CDR3 spans 13 residues. Deletions cut 1 base from V and 2 bases from J, with 6 bases between. Germline CDR1 and CDR2: SGHAT and FQNNGV.

This clonotype was found a few times. The rearrangement joins TRBV7-6 to TRBJ1-1; D may be TRBD1 (5 bases). The V end was cut by 6 bases, the J end by 3 bases, with 17 bases between. Germline V lookup: CDR1 SGHVS, CDR2 FNYEAQ. The CDR3 contains 15 residues. The CDR3 loop reads CASSPGEIGDTEAFF. CDR3 DNA: TGTGCCAGCAGTCCCGGTGAAATAGGGGACACTGAAGCTTTCTTT.

This rearrangement joins TRBV6-2 or TRBV6-3 to TRBJ2-7; weak D call: TRBD2 (6 bases). From germline, CDR1 is MNHEY and CDR2 SVGEGT. Between the trimmed V and J ends, which lost 2 bases and 5 bases, there was a span of 16 bases. The CDR3 is made up of 15 amino acids. CDR3 nucleotide sequence: TGTGCCAGCAGTTACCTGGGGTCGGGAGAGGACGAGCAGTACGTC. Protein: CASSYLGSGEDEQYV.

This clonotype was found many times. V usage is TRBV7-9 and J usage is TRBJ2-5; D gene ambiguous. The V gene's germline CDR1 is SEHNR and CDR2 FQNEAQ (reference sequence). V was trimmed by 1 base and J by 2 bases, leaving 11 bases between them. This CDR3 has 15 amino acids. The CDR3 DNA reads as TGTGCCAGCAGCTTAGGCCCCAGCGATCAAGAGACCCAGTACTTC. This translates into CASSLGPSDQETQYF.

In its sample, this clonotype was seen many times. This sequence joins TRBV7-9 and TRBJ1-3; unclear D gene. This CDR3 spans 15 amino acids. In germline, CDR1 is SEHNR, CDR2 FQNEAQ (reference sequence). V lost 2 bases, J lost 0 bases, and 8 bases lay in between. CDR3 sequence: CASSLQLTSGNTIYF. DNA for the CDR3: TGTGCCAGCAGCTTACAACTGACCTCTGGAAACACCATATATTTT. Drawing the rest from reference TRBV7-9 and TRBJ1-3, the complete variable domain is DTGVSQNPRHKITKRGQNVTFRCDPISEHNRLYWYRQTLGQGPEFLTYFQNEAQLEKSRLLSDRFSAERPKGSFSTLEIQRTEQGDSAMYLCASSLQLTSGNTIYFGEGSWLTVV.

This chain links TRBV12-3 or TRBV12-4 with TRBJ1-1; D call uncertain. This CDR3 region has 11 residues. Trimming removed 3 bases from V and 7 bases from J, with 6 bases in between. The CDR3 bases are TGTGCCAGCAGTTTTAGACATGAAGCTTTCTTT. This translates into CASSFRHEAFF.

V usage is TRBV19 and J usage is TRBJ2-3, with 14 bases identical to TRBD2. The junction had 6 bases not matched to a gene; V was cut back by 3 bases and J by 4 bases. The CDR3 length is 17 residues. Germline V gene sequence: CDR1 LNHDA, CDR2 SQIVND (reference sequence). The CDR3 DNA follows: TGTGCCAGTAGTATCAGAAGACTAGCGGGAGGGCCAGATACGCAGTATTTT. This codes for CASSIRRLAGGPDTQYF.

This clonotype appeared a few times. Germline and junction disagree at one end, which may indicate a read error. V is TRBV6-1 and J is TRBJ1-1; TRBD1 agrees at 10 bases. CDR3 length equals 17 residues. From germline, CDR1 is MNHNS and CDR2 SASEGT. DNA for the CDR3: TGTGCCACCAGTCCCCCCTCCCAGACAGGGGGCTGGACTGAAGCTTTCTTT. This sequence encodes CATSPPSQTGGWTEAFF.

There are a few counts of this clonotype. This chain uses TRBV18 with TRBJ1-3; D not certain. The ends were cut back, 3 bases at V and 0 bases at J, with 12 bases in the middle. The CDR3 has 16 amino acids. Germline assignment: CDR1 KGHSH and CDR2 LQKENI. In DNA form, the CDR3 reads TGTGCCAGCTCACCGACCGTCGGGGTCTCTGGAAACACCATATATTTT. Translating it yields CASSPTVGVSGNTIYF. The full variable domain, rest sourced from reference TRBV18 and TRBJ1-3, is NAGVMQNPRHLVRRRGQEARLRCSPMKGHSHVYWYRQLPEEGLKFMVYLQKENIIDESGMPKERFSAEFPKEGPSILRIQQVVRGDSAAYFCASSPTVGVSGNTIYFGEGSWLTVV.

This clonotype was seen only a few times. The genes are TRBV7-2 and TRBJ1-2; 8 bases map to TRBD1. The germline CDR1 and CDR2 sequences are SGHTA and FQGNSA. J lost 7 bases, V lost 5 bases, and 12 bases had no gene match. The CDR3 totals 15 residues. DNA of the CDR3: TGTGCCAGCAGCCTGATAGGACAGGGTTTGGGTGGCTACACCTTC. This encodes CASSLIGQGLGGYTF.